This TCR beta chain stems from a study of blood T cell repertoires in COVID-19. The CDR3 extends over 16 amino acids. The ends lost 3 bases at V and 4 bases at J; junction bases unmatched: 9. Germline loops: CDR1 SGDLS, CDR2 YYNGEE. The repertoire was sequenced with immunoSEQ multiplex PCR; TCRdb's copy has only in-frame clones and lacks some. This sample has around 260,000 clones, with approximately 87% found just once. The chain is built from TRBV9 and TRBJ1-3, with TRBD1 matching 8 bases. This TCR was recovered from a woman aged 40-49 years who had recovered from COVID-19. The sample was peripheral blood. In nucleotides, the CDR3 is TGTGCCAGCAGCGGGGGGACAGGTCTCGCCGGAAACACCATATATTTT. It specifies CASSGGTGLAGNTIYF.